In its sample, the clone carrying this T cell receptor (beta chain) was seen a few times. The data stem from a study of T cell repertoires in cytomegalovirus infection. Study at large: Public TCR beta signatures indicated both CMV infection and matching HLA type.

This CDR3 is built from 15 residues. The V gene lost 2 bases and the J gene lost 2 bases, with 10 bases spanning the gap. CDR1 and CDR2 (germline): MNHGY, SVAAGI. TCRdb independently ran MiXCR on the reads; one entry per CDR3 protein. Of fewer than 550,000 distinct CDR3 sequences listed, 16% are singletons. The sequencing sample was made of CD8+ T cells from PBMCs. The receptor's source is a human donor in good health (CMV status not recorded). Some clones in this sample may be carry-over from other donors' samples. This rearrangement joins TRBV6-9 to TRBJ1-5; D possibly corresponds to TRBD1 (5 bases). CDR3 residues: CASSYGAGGNQPQHF. CDR3 DNA: TGTGCCAGCAGTTATGGGGCGGGTGGCAATCAGCCCCAGCATTTT.